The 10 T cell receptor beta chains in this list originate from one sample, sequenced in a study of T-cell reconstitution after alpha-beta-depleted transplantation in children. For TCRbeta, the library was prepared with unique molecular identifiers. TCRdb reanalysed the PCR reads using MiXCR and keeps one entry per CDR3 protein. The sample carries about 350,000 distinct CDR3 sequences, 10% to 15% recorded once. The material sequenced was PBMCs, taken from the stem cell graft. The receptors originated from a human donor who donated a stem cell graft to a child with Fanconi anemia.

The CDR3 region is CATSDLSQGQETQYF. The CDR3 nucleotides are TGTGCCACCAGTGATTTGTCGCAGGGTCAAGAGACCCAGTACTTC. V gene TRBV24-1 combines with J gene TRBJ2-5, with a possible D match to TRBD1 (5 bases). The CDR3 covers 15 residues. The germline V gene encodes CDR1 KGHDR and CDR2 SFDVKD. Trimming pared 0 bases from V and 2 bases from J, leaving 9 bases between.

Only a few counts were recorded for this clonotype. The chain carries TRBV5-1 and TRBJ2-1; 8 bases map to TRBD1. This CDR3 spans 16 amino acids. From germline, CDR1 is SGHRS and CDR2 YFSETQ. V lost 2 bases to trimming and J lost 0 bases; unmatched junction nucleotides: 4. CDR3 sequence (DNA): TGCGCCAGCAGCTTAGAAACAGGGGGCTCCTACAATGAGCAGTTCTTC. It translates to CASSLETGGSYNEQFF.

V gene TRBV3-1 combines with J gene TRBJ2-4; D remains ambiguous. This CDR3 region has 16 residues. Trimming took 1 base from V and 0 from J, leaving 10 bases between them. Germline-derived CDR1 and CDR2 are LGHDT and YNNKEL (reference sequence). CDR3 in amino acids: CASSQALVIAKNIQYF. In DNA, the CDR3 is TGTGCCAGCAGCCAAGCGTTAGTCATAGCCAAAAACATTCAGTACTTC.

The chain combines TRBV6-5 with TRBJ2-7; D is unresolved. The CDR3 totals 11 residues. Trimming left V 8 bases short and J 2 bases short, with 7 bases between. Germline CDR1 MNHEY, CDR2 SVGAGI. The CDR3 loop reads CASRAAYEQYF. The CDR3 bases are TGTGCCAGCCGGGCGGCCTACGAGCAGTACTTC.

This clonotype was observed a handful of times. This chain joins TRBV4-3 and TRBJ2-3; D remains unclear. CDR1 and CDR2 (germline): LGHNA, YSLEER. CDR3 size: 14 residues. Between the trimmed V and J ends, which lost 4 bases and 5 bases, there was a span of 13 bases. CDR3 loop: CASSPGPLGDTQYF. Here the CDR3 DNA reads TGCGCCAGCAGCCCCGGGCCCCTCGGAGATACGCAGTATTTT.

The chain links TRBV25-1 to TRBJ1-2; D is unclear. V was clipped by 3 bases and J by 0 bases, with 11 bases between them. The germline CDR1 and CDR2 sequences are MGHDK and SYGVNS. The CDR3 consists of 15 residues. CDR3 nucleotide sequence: TGTGCCAGCAGTGATACAGAGAAAGCTAACTATGGCTACACCTTC. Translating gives CASSDTEKANYGYTF.

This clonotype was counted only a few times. CDR3 nucleotide sequence: TGCGCCAGCAGTGAGGGACAGGGAAGGATCGGGGAGCTGTTTTTT. It translates to CASSEGQGRIGELFF. The chain is built from TRBV10-2 and TRBJ2-2; the match to TRBD1 covers 8 bases. Germline V gives CDR1 WSHSY, CDR2 SAAADI. This CDR3 contains 15 residues. V dropped 2 bases and J dropped 7; count of bases not matched to a gene: 6.

CDR3 DNA sequence: TGTGCCAGCAGCACAAGCCTAGCTAGCTACGAGCAGTACTTC. Protein: CASSTSLASYEQYF. V is TRBV7-9 and J is TRBJ2-7, with TRBD2 as a possible D gene (5 bases). There are 14 residues in the CDR3. Germline loops: CDR1 SEHNR, CDR2 FQNEAQ (reference sequence). V lost 5 bases, J lost 3 bases, and 14 bases lay in between.

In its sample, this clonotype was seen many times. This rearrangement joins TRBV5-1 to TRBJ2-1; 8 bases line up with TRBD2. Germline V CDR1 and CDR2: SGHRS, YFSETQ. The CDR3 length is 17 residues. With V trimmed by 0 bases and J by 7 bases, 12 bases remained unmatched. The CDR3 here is CASSLEGRGGLLNEQFF. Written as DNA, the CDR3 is TGCGCCAGCAGCTTGGAGGGTCGGGGGGGCCTTCTGAATGAGCAGTTCTTC. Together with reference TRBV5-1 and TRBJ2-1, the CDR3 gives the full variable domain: KAGVTQTPRYLIKTRGQQVTLSCSPISGHRSVSWYQQTPGQGLQFLFEYFSETQRNKGNFPGRFSGRQFSNSRSEMNVSTLELGDSALYLCASSLEGRGGLLNEQFFGPGTRLTVL.

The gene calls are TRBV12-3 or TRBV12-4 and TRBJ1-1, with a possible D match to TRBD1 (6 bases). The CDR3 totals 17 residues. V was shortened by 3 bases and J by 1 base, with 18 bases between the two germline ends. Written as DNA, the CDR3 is TGTGCCAGCAGTTTGAGCCCCCCTGGGGGCCGGAACACTGAAGCTTTCTTT. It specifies CASSLSPPGGRNTEAFF.